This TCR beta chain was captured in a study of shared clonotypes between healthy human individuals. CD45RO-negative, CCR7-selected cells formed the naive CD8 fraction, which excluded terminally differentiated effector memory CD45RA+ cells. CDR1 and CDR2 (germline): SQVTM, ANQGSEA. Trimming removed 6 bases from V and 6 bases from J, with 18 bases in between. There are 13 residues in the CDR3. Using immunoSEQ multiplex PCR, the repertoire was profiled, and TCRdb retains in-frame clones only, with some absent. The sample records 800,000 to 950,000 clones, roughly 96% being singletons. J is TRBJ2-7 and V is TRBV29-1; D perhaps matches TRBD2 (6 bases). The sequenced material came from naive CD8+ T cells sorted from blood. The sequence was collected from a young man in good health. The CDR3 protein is CSVYRESQGEQYF. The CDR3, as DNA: TGCAGCGTCTACCGGGAGAGCCAAGGCGAGCAGTACTTC.